This T cell receptor (beta chain) was recorded in a study of blood T cells in healthy people across ages (dated by TCRdb to between 2015 and 2016). Regarding the complete study: Template switching captured roughly one uniquely barcoded TCR beta cDNA molecule per two T cells in model experiments. To track age-related changes in TCR beta repertoire diversity, the study relied on deep sequencing normalized with unique cDNA molecular identifiers. The study analyzed two additional independent replicas of 1 million unique cDNA reads from the same blood draw for two donors, one aged 18 to 29 and one aged 80 or older. Donors of different ages were randomly distributed across sequencing lanes to avoid experimental bias. Four age groups were formed from the donors: young (average approximately 15 years), middle-aged (around 37), aged (over 55) and long-lived (less than 85).

The 35 to 40 donors, aged about 6 to 100 years, were systemically healthy Caucasian individuals from Russia. Approximately 10 milliliters of peripheral blood were collected from each donor into EDTA-treated Vacutainer tubes. PBMCs were isolated by Ficoll-Paque density-gradient centrifugation, with at least 6 million obtained per sample. Trizol reagent was used to extract total RNA from PBMCs, with at least 5.5 micrograms per sample. The percentages of naive CD45RAhigh/CD27high T cells were determined by flow cytometry on a PBMC aliquot from every donor. To prepare the library, 5' RACE was applied. Sequenced using an Illumina HiSeq 2500. A second PCR of 7 to 11 cycles was performed with a sample-barcoded 5' primer and a J-beta primer mix. A unique molecular identifier was introduced onto each TCR beta cDNA molecule by a template-switch 5' adaptor carrying 12 random nucleotides. Each sample yielded at least 3 million CDR3-containing paired-end reads. All of the RNA was converted into first-strand cDNA using the Mint cDNA synthesis kit, with a TRBC-specific oligonucleotide serving as the primer. After uracil-DNA glycosylase treatment, a first 18-cycle PCR used universal primers M1SS and BC2_uni_R on all cDNA. The authors' pipeline ran thus. Normalization of each sample was performed by random selection of 1 million high-quality reads, each carrying a distinct molecular identifier. Instead of being binned into consensus sequences, reads with shared molecular identifiers were discarded. MiTCR, set to a Q25 quality threshold and the strictest error-elimination algorithm, was used for CDR3 identification, clonotype clustering and error correction. Lower-bound total TCR beta diversity was estimated with a nonparametric unseen species model using Euler transformation. In-frame beta chains were kept once TCRdb had trimmed the public reads at Q25 with fastp and called clones with MiXCR. Identical CDR3 protein sequences are pooled into one entry, listed with their most common genes and DNA. These V and J calls originate from TCRdb's pipeline instead of the authors' own analysis. Within this sample are roughly 680,000 distinct CDR3 sequences, with roughly half of them counted one time only. Roughly 13% of the sample is in the top ten clones.

Here is what the overall study found, with its caveats: Observed TCR beta diversity per million T cells fell roughly linearly with age, and a significant reduction was already apparent by age roughly 40. The long-lived group showed more naive CD4+ T cells, fewer expanded clones and increased TCR diversity than the aged group, suggesting age selection. Estimates of total diversity based on one million sequenced T cells were considered lower bounds and underestimates. The percentage of naive T cells measured by flow cytometry correlated strongly with observed TCR beta diversity. Bulk unsorted PBMC profiling prevented conclusive comparison of naive and antigen-experienced compartments. Donor CMV infection status was unknown, potentially confounding age-related changes in expanded clonotypes.

Including cysteine and phenylalanine, the CDR3 has 16 amino acids. The retained sequence is limited to the CDR3, 48 bases, with the frame set at the first base. Reading the germline V gene (reference sequence) gives CDR1 LGHDT and CDR2 YNNKEL. Relative to germline, V is 4 bases shorter and J is 8 bases shorter, with 21 bases between their ends. Note on this clonotype: Its antigen has not been determined. Qualities for individual bases were not recorded, and no much larger clone is one base off.

The sequence derives from an elderly woman in good health. Recombination linked TRBV3-1 to TRBJ2-1; the D gene could be either TRBD1 or TRBD2, each agreeing at 5 bases. The sequencing sample was made of blood. The CDR3 region reads CASSRARGVGHDEQFF. The DNA sequence is as follows: TGTGCCAGCAGCCGCGCAAGAGGGGTCGGGCACGATGAGCAGTTCTTC.